The T cell receptor (beta chain) described here comes from a study of STAT5B mutations in CD4+ large granular lymphocyte leukemia. About the research overall: The CDR3 'QG' motif was associated with a particular HLA allele among healthy donors. Findings and limits, study-wide: Data were not HLA-matched across samples. 8/27 top patient clones versus 2/35 control clones were TRBV06-family.

This clone occurred a few times. As yet, its antigen is unknown. The authors' processing: Productive clonotypes were detectable down to 2.59 x 10-5 frequency. Some clones are missing from TCRdb's copy, which holds only in-frame ones; the method was immunoSEQ multiplex PCR. D and trimming were read from the DNA, whereas the V and J calls and clone size are those reported in that table. The table records about 32,000 clones, around 71% of them present only once. V shed 4 bases, J shed 4 bases, and the junction held 8 bases outside the gene matches. Germline V CDR1 and CDR2: MDHEN, SYDVKM. This CDR3 has 15 amino acids.

Sequencing was carried out using CD4+ T cells from blood buffy coats. The chain carries TRBV28 and TRBJ1-2; TRBD1 aligns across 8 bases. The TCR sequence derives from a human donor in good health. CDR3 residues: CASSSTGQGGYGYTF. The CDR3 DNA reads TGTGCCAGCAGTTCAACCGGACAGGGAGGCTATGGCTACACCTTC.